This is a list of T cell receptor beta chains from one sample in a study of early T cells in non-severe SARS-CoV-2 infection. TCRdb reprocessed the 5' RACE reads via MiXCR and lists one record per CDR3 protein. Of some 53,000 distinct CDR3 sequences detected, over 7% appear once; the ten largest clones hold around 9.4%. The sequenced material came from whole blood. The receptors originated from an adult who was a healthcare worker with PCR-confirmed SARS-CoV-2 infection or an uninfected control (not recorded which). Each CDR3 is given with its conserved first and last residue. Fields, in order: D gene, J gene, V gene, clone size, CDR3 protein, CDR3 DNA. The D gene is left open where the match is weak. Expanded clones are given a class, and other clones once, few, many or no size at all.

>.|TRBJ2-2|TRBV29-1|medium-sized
CSVRGTVNTGELFF
TGCAGCGTTCGCGGGACAGTTAACACCGGGGAGCTGTTTTTT
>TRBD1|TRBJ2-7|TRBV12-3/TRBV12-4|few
CASSFRGQGDEQYF
TGTGCCAGCAGTTTTCGGGGCCAGGGGGACGAGCAGTACTTC
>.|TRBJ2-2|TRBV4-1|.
CASSRSLNTGELFF
TGCGCCAGCAGCCGGAGCCTCAACACCGGGGAGCTGTTTTTT
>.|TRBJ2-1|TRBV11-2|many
CASSFGQRLNNEQFF
TGTGCCAGCAGCTTCGGGCAGAGACTAAACAATGAGCAGTTCTTC
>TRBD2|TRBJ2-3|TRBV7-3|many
CASSLTDSGDTDTQYF
TGTGCCAGCAGCTTAACCGATAGCGGGGACACAGATACGCAGTATTTT
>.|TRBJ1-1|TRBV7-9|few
CASSSQESGSMNTEAFF
TGTGCCAGCAGCTCCCAGGAGTCAGGCAGTATGAACACTGAAGCTTTCTTT
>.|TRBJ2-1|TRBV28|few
CASRATGRSYNEQFF
TGTGCCAGCAGAGCGACAGGGAGGTCCTACAATGAGCAGTTCTTC
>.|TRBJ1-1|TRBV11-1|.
CASSLTREAFF
TGTGCCAGCAGCTTAACCAGGGAAGCTTTCTTT
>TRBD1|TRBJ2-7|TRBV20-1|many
CSARKGQGKYEQYF
TGCAGTGCTAGAAAGGGACAGGGGAAGTACGAGCAGTACTTC
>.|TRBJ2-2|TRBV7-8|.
CASSFTESHGELFF
TGTGCCAGCAGCTTTACCGAGTCGCACGGGGAGCTGTTTTTT
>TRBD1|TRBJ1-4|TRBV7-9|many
CASSPKGAEKLFF
TGTGCCAGCAGCCCAAAGGGGGCTGAAAAACTGTTTTTT
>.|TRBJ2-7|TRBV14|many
CASSQVRGYEQYF
TGTGCCAGCAGCCAAGTGCGGGGCTACGAGCAGTACTTC
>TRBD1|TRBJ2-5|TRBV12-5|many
CASGRTGGEETQYF
TGTGCTAGTGGTCGGACAGGGGGCGAAGAGACCCAGTACTTC
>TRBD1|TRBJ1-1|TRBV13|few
CASSERTGATGTEAFF
TGTGCCAGCAGCGAGAGGACAGGGGCCACGGGGACTGAAGCTTTCTTT
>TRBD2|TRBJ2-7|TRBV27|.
CASSLLAGVNEQYF
TGTGCCAGCAGTTTACTAGCGGGAGTCAACGAGCAGTACTTC
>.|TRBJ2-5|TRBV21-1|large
CASSKEWGQPKQETQYF
TGTGCCAGCAGCAAAGAATGGGGACAACCCAAGCAAGAGACCCAGTACTTC
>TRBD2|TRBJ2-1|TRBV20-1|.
CSARREWNEQFF
TGCAGTGCTAGGCGGGAGTGGAATGAGCAGTTCTTC
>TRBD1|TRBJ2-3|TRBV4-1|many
CASRPGQGVDTQYF
TGCGCCAGCCGCCCGGGACAGGGGGTTGATACGCAGTATTTT
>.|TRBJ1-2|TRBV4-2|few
CASNQEDHSWGYTF
TGTGCCAGCAACCAAGAAGATCACAGCTGGGGCTACACCTTC
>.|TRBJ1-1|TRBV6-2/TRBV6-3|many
CASSYSSTAFF
TGTGCCAGCAGTTACTCGAGTACTGCTTTCTTT
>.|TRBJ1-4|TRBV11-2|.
CASSLGATNEKLFF
TGTGCCAGCAGCTTGGGTGCGACTAATGAAAAACTGTTTTTT
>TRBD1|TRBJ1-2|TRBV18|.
CASSPPGQDYGYTF
TGTGCCAGCTCTCCACCGGGACAGGACTATGGCTACACCTTC
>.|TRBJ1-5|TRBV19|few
CASGWQGSNQPQHF
TGTGCCAGTGGGTGGCAGGGGAGCAATCAGCCCCAGCATTTT